This is a list of T cell receptor beta chains from one sample in a study of blood T cell repertoires in COVID-19. Clones were sequenced by immunoSEQ multiplex PCR, and TCRdb holds only the in-frame ones, with some missing. Of approximately 350,000 clones in the sample, about four fifths were seen once. Sample: peripheral blood. These receptors all come from a man under 40 with active or convalescent COVID-19. Both conserved end residues are part of each CDR3. D genes are given only for firm matches. A row's size may be missing; if present it is once, few, many or a size class.

j_call v_call clone_size d_call cdr3_nt cdr3_aa
TRBJ2-5 TRBV14 . TRBD1 TGTGCCAGCAGCCAAACGACAGGGGCGATGGTAGAGACCCAGTACTTC CASSQTTGAMVETQYF
TRBJ2-2 TRBV5-4 . TRBD2 TGTGCCAGCAGCTTGGGCCTAGCGGGAGCCACCGGGGAGCTGTTTTTT CASSLGLAGATGELFF
TRBJ1-1 TRBV5-4 . . TGTGCCAGCAGCCAAAGCAGGGGCTTGAACACTGAAGCTTTCTTT CASSQSRGLNTEAFF
TRBJ1-5 TRBV9 . . TGTGCCAGCAGCGAGGGGGATCAGCCCCAGCATTTT CASSEGDQPQHF
TRBJ1-3 TRBV7-5 . . TGTGTCAGAAGTCTTCCCTTGGAGGACACCATATATTTT CVRSLPLEDTIYF
TRBJ2-1 TRBV5-1 . TRBD2 TGCGCCAGCAGCTTGGGGAGCGGGACTTCCTACAATGAGCAGTTCTTC CASSLGSGTSYNEQFF
TRBJ1-1 TRBV4-3 . . TGCGCCAGCAGCCAAGATCGGGACACCGTTCTGAACACTGAAGCTTTCTTT CASSQDRDTVLNTEAFF
TRBJ1-2 TRBV19 . TRBD1 TGTGCCACCGTCCGGACAGGGAACTATGGCTACACCTTC CATVRTGNYGYTF
TRBJ1-2 TRBV2 . . TGTGCCAGCAGTCCTACAGATGGCTACACCTTC CASSPTDGYTF
TRBJ1-2 TRBV7-9 few . TGTGCCAGCAGCTTAGGTCCTCACAATGGCTACACCTTC CASSLGPHNGYTF
TRBJ2-7 TRBV6-2/TRBV6-3 . . TGTGCCAGCAGTTACTCACAGGTCCTCTCCTACGAGCAGTACTTC CASSYSQVLSYEQYF
TRBJ2-7 TRBV30 once . TGTGCCTGGAGTTCCAACTATTACGAGCAGTACTTC CAWSSNYYEQYF
TRBJ2-3 TRBV4-2 . TRBD2 TGTGCCAGCAGCCAAGATCTTAGGACTAGCGGGAGGGGAAATACGCAGTATTTT CASSQDLRTSGRGNTQYF
TRBJ1-1 TRBV15 . . TGTGCCACCAGCAGAGATTTAGGGGAATGGAACACTGAAGCTTTCTTT CATSRDLGEWNTEAFF